This entry concerns a single TCR beta chain. Its antigen is currently unknown. The data derive from a study of T cell responses to AZD1222 COVID-19 vaccine. The study, taken as a whole, reports: Reports say nearly half of spike-specific TCRs go after unmutated variant regions. Spike-specific TCR repertoires showed rising breadth and depth after two AZD1222 doses.

The protocol was immunoSEQ multiplex PCR, while the TCRdb copy is restricted to in-frame clones and leaves out a portion. Found here are approximately 160,000 clones, just over 90% of them singletons; the top ten hold approximately 3%. The V gene's germline CDR1 is SGHNT and CDR2 YYREEE (reference sequence). The CDR3 contains 14 residues. The ends were cut back, 2 bases at V and 4 bases at J, with 12 bases in the middle. This TCR came from an adult in good health. The sequenced sample was peripheral blood, obtained on day 0 of AZD1222 vaccination. This chain links TRBV5-4 with TRBJ1-2, with D tentatively TRBD1 (5 bases). The CDR3 DNA follows: TGTGCCAGCAGCTTCCGGGGGGGAGGCTATGGCTACACCTTC. It specifies CASSFRGGGYGYTF.